Listed below are T cell receptor beta chains from one sample, sequenced in a study of blood T cell repertoires in COVID-19. This table comes from immunoSEQ multiplex PCR, and its TCRdb copy is limited to in-frame clones, with some not included. Found here are some 300,000 clones, just under 90% of them singletons; the top ten hold 2.5% to 3%. Sequencing was performed on PBMCs or T cells enriched from blood (not recorded which). Source of these receptors: a woman aged 50 to 60 who had been exposed to COVID-19. Each CDR3 is given with its conserved first and last residue. Fields, in order: V gene, J gene, D gene, clone size, CDR3 protein, CDR3 DNA. The D gene is left open where the match is weak. Only some rows state a clone size, as once, few, many or a class for expanded clones.

V: TRBV5-1; J: TRBJ1-4; D: -; size: -; CDR3: CASSREAGDGEKLFF; DNA: TGCGCCAGCAGCCGGGAGGCAGGGGATGGTGAAAAACTGTTTTTT
V: TRBV5-1; J: TRBJ1-4; D: -; size: -; CDR3: CASSLAYRAEDEKLFF; DNA: TGCGCCAGCAGCTTGGCCTACAGGGCCGAAGATGAAAAACTGTTTTTT
V: TRBV11-2; J: TRBJ2-1; D: TRBD1; size: -; CDR3: CASSLHMTGSTYNEQFF; DNA: TGTGCCAGCAGCTTACACATGACAGGGAGCACATACAATGAGCAGTTCTTC
V: TRBV27; J: TRBJ1-2; D: -; size: -; CDR3: CASSIIAGLGYGYTF; DNA: TGTGCCAGCAGCATCATAGCGGGGCTAGGCTATGGCTACACCTTC
V: TRBV11-2; J: TRBJ2-7; D: -; size: -; CDR3: CASSLGGLTYEQYF; DNA: TGTGCCAGCAGCTTAGGGGGGCTGACCTACGAGCAGTACTTC
V: TRBV6-1; J: TRBJ2-2; D: -; size: -; CDR3: CASSEFGGRGRELFF; DNA: TGTGCCAGCAGTGAATTCGGGGGTAGGGGCCGGGAGCTGTTTTTT
V: TRBV5-1; J: TRBJ2-7; D: -; size: -; CDR3: CASSFGRGGSSYEQYF; DNA: TGCGCCAGCAGCTTCGGTCGTGGGGGGAGCTCCTACGAGCAGTACTTC
V: TRBV5-1; J: TRBJ2-7; D: -; size: once; CDR3: CASSLEPGKSSYEQYF; DNA: TGCGCCAGCAGCTTGGAACCAGGGAAGAGCTCCTACGAGCAGTACTTC
V: TRBV3-1/TRBV3-2; J: TRBJ2-3; D: -; size: once; CDR3: CASSQASLDTQYF; DNA: TGTGCCAGCAGCCAAGCTAGTTTAGATACGCAGTATTTT
V: TRBV12-3/TRBV12-4; J: TRBJ2-7; D: TRBD1; size: -; CDR3: CASSSQGAYEQYF; DNA: TGTGCCAGCAGTTCTCAGGGGGCCTACGAGCAGTACTTC